The 7 T cell receptor beta chains below all came from one sample that was sequenced in a study of cytomegalovirus exposure and HLA in healthy donors. Primers for the PCR totalled 60 Vbeta and 13 Jbeta. Data came from immunoSEQ multiplex PCR; TCRdb stores just in-frame clones and leaves some out. The table includes approximately 100,000 clones, 70% to 80% detected once. The sample taken for sequencing was PBMCs. All receptors come from a human donor in good health.

The rearrangement links TRBV15 to TRBJ2-2; TRBD1 agrees at 7 bases. In germline, CDR1 is LNHNV, CDR2 YYDKDF (reference sequence). The CDR3 sequence is 17 residues long. Trimming at V came to 1 base and at J to 4 bases, leaving 9 bases not matched to a gene. This CDR3 reads CATSRGDSISGTGELFF. DNA of the CDR3: TGTGCCACCAGCAGAGGGGACAGCATCTCGGGCACCGGGGAGCTGTTTTTT. The full variable domain, completed using reference TRBV15 and TRBJ2-2, is DAMVIQNPRYQVTQFGKPVTLSCSQTLNHNVMYWYQQKSSQAPKLLFHYYDKDFNNEADTPDNFQSRRPNTSFCFLDIRSPGLGDTAMYLCATSRGDSISGTGELFFGEGSRLTVL.

The chain recombines TRBV7-9 with TRBJ2-3; possible D gene TRBD2, 6 bases. Germline CDR1 SEHNR, CDR2 FQNEAQ (reference sequence). The CDR3 length is 12 residues. With 4 bases removed from V and 8 bases from J, the gap between germline ends came to 10 bases. The CDR3 here is CASSSGTGTQYF. The CDR3, as DNA: TGTGCCAGCAGCTCGGGGACTGGTACGCAGTATTTT.

This clone was detected a few times. The chain carries TRBV15 and TRBJ2-1, with 8 positions matching TRBD2. Per germline, CDR1 LNHNV and CDR2 YYDKDF (reference sequence). With 1 base clipped from V and 16 bases from J, the junction kept 12 bases outside the gene matches. The CDR3 covers 14 residues. The CDR3 here is CATSRAGGTSPHFF. CDR3 in DNA: TGTGCCACCAGCAGAGCGGGGGGGACCTCACCCCACTTCTTC. The full variable domain, rest sourced from reference TRBV15 and TRBJ2-1, is DAMVIQNPRYQVTQFGKPVTLSCSQTLNHNVMYWYQQKSSQAPKLLFHYYDKDFNNEADTPDNFQSRRPNTSFCFLDIRSPGLGDTAMYLCATSRAGGTSPHFFGPGTRLTVL.

This sequence joins TRBV30 and TRBJ1-5; the D is unclear. The CDR3 consists of 16 residues. Germline V gives CDR1 GTSNPN, CDR2 SVGIG (reference sequence). Trimming pared 0 bases from V and 6 bases from J, leaving 18 bases between. CDR3 DNA sequence: TGTGCCTGGAGTGTACGAGGGTTTACTTCGTTTCAGCCCCAGCATTTT. It codes for CAWSVRGFTSFQPQHF.

The chain employs TRBV5-4 and TRBJ1-5; D remains ambiguous. Trimming cost V 0 bases and J 7 bases, with 5 bases left between them. CDR3 length: 12 amino acids. The germline V gene has CDR1 SGHNT and CDR2 YYREEE (reference sequence). DNA for the CDR3: TGTGCCAGCAGCTTGGACGCGCAGCCCCAGCATTTT. This sequence encodes CASSLDAQPQHF.

The gene calls are TRBV6-1 and TRBJ2-5; 7 positions agree with TRBD1. The DNA end lines up better with TRBJ2-7; the J call may be wrong. The CDR3 consists of 15 residues. From germline, CDR1 is MNHNS and CDR2 SASEGT. CDR3: CASSRYRDSTYEQYF. In nucleotides, the CDR3 is TGTGCCAGCAGTAGATACCGGGACAGCACATACGAGCAGTACTTC.

This clone is a singleton in its sample. The J gene is TRBJ1-2, the V gene TRBV7-3, with D possibly TRBD1 on 6 matching bases. The V and J ends lost 0 bases and 5 bases respectively, with 10 bases between them. The V gene's germline CDR1 is SGHTA and CDR2 FQGTGA. The CDR3 is made up of 14 amino acids. The chain's CDR3 is CASSLTPGAYGYTF. DNA for the CDR3: TGTGCCAGCAGCTTAACGCCAGGGGCATATGGCTACACCTTC.